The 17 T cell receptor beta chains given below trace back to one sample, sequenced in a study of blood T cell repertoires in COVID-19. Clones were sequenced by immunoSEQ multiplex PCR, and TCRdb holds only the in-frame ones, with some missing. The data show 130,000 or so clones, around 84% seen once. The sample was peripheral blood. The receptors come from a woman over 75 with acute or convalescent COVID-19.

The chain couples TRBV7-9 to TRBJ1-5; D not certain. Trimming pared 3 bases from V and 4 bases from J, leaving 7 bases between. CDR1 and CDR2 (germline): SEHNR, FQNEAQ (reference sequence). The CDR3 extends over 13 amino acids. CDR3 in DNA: TGTGCCAGCAGCTTCCAGGAAAATCAGCCCCAGCATTTT. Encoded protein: CASSFQENQPQHF.

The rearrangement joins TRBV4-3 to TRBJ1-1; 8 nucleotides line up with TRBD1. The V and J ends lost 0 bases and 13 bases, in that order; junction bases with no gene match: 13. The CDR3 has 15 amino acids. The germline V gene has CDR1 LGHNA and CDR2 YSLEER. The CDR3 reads CASSQDFRDRRWVFF. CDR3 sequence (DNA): TGCGCCAGCAGCCAAGATTTTAGGGACAGGCGTTGGGTTTTCTTT.

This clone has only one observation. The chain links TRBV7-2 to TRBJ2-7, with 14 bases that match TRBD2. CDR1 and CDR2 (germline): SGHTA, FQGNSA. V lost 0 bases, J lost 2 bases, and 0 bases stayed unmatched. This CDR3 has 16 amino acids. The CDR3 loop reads CASSLATSGRAYEQYF. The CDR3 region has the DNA TGTGCCAGCAGCTTAGCGACTAGCGGGAGGGCCTACGAGCAGTACTTC.

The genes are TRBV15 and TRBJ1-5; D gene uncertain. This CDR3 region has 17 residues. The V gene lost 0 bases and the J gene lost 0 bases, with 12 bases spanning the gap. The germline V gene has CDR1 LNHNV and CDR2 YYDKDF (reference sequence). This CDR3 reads CATSRDRRAASNQPQHF. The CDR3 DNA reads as TGTGCCACCAGCAGAGATAGGAGGGCGGCTAGCAATCAGCCCCAGCATTTT.

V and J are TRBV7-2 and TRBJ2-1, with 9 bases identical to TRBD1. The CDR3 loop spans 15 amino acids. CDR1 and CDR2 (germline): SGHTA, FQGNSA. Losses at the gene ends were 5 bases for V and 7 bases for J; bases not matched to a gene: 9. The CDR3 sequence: CASSLGTGTRNEQFF. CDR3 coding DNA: TGTGCCAGCAGCCTCGGGACAGGGACTCGGAATGAGCAGTTCTTC.

The CDR3 sequence is CASTFGTEGKLFF. The CDR3 DNA follows: TGTGCCAGCACCTTTGGGACAGAGGGAAAACTGTTTTTT. The chain uses TRBV12-3 or TRBV12-4 and TRBJ1-4; 7 nucleotides match TRBD1. The CDR3 length is 13 residues. Germline trimming cut 7 bases from V and 10 bases from J; bases unmatched to any gene: 9.

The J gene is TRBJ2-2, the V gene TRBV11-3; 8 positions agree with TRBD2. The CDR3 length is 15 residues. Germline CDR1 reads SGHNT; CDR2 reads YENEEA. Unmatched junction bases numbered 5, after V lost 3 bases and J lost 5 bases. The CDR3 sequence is CASSFGTSYTGELFF. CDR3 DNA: TGTGCCAGCAGCTTCGGGACTAGTTATACCGGGGAGCTGTTTTTT. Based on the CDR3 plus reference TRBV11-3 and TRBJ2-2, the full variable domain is EAGVVQSPRYKIIEKKQPVAFWCNPISGHNTLYWYLQNLGQGPELLIRYENEEAVDDSQLPKDRFSAERLKGVDSTLKIQPAELGDSAVYLCASSFGTSYTGELFFGEGSRLTVL.

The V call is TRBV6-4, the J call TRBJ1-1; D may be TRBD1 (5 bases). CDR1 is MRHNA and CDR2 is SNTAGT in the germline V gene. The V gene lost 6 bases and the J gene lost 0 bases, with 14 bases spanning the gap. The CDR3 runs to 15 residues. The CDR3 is CASRKTGTMNTEAFF. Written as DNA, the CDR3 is TGTGCCAGCAGGAAAACCGGGACTATGAACACTGAAGCTTTCTTT.

Here the CDR3 reads CASSQDLRGARNTEAFF. CDR3 sequence (DNA): TGCGCCAGCAGCCAAGATCTTCGGGGGGCGAGGAACACTGAAGCTTTCTTT. The chain has TRBV4-3 and TRBJ1-1, with D possibly TRBD1 on 6 matching bases. Per germline, CDR1 LGHNA and CDR2 YSLEER. V lost 0 bases and J lost 1, with 15 bases in between. The CDR3 has 17 residues.

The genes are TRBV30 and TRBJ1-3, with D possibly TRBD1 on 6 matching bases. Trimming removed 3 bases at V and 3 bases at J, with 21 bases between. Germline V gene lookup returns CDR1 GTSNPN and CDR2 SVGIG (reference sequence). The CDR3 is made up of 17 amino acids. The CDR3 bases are TGTGCCTGGAGGGCGCAACAGGGTTTTTCTTTTGGAAACACCATATATTTT. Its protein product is CAWRAQQGFSFGNTIYF.

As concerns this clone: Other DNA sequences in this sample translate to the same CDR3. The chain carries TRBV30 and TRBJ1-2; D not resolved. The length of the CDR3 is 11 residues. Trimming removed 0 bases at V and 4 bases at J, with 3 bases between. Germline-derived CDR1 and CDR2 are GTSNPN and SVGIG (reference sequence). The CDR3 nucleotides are TGTGCCTGGAGTGTCATCTATGGCTACACCTTC. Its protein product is CAWSVIYGYTF.

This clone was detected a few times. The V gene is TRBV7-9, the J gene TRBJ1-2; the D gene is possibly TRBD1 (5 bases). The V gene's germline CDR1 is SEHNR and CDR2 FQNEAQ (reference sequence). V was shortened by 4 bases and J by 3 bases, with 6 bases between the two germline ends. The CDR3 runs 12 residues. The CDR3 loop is CASSWGDYGYTF. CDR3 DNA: TGTGCCAGCAGCTGGGGGGACTATGGCTACACCTTC.

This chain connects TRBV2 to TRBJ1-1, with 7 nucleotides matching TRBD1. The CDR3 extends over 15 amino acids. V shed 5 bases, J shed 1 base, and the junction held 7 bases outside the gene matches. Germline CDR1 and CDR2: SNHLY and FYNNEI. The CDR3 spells CASSSSGQENTEAFF. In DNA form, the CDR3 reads TGTGCCAGCAGTTCAAGCGGACAGGAGAACACTGAAGCTTTCTTT.

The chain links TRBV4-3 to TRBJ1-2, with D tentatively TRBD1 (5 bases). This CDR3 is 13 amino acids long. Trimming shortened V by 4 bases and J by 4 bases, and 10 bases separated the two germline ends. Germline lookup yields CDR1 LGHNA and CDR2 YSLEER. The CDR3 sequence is CASSLDRSYGYTF. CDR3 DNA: TGCGCCAGCAGCCTAGACAGAAGCTATGGCTACACCTTC.

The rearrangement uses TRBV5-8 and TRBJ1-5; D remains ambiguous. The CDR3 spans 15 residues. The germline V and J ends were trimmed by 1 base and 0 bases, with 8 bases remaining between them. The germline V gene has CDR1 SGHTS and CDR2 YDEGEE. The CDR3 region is CASSLRRYSNQPQHF. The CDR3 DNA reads TGTGCCAGCAGCTTGAGGAGGTATAGCAATCAGCCCCAGCATTTT.

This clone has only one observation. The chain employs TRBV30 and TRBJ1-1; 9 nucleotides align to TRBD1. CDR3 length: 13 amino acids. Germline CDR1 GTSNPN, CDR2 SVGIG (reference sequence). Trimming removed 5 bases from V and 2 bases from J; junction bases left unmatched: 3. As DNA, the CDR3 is TGTGCCTGGGAACAGGGGGCAAACACTGAAGCTTTCTTT. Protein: CAWEQGANTEAFF. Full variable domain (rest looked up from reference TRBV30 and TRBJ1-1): SQTIHQWPATLVQPVGSPLSLECTVEGTSNPNLYWYRQAAGRGLQLLFYSVGIGQISSEVPQNLSASRPQDRQFILSSKKLLLSDSGFYLCAWEQGANTEAFFGQGTRLTVV.

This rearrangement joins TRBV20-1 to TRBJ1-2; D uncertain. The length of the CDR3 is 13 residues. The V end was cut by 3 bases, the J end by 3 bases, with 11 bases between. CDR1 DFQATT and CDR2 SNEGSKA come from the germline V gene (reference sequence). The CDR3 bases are TGCAGTGCTAGTCCCTCCCAGGACTATGGCTACACCTTC. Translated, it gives CSASPSQDYGYTF.